Listed here are 19 T cell receptor beta chains from one sample, sequenced in a study of blood T cell repertoires in COVID-19. Assay: immunoSEQ multiplex PCR; the TCRdb copy retains only in-frame clones and omits some. The data contain about 190,000 clones, around four fifths of them singletons. Material: peripheral blood. These receptors all stem from a man aged 30 to 45 with active or convalescent COVID-19.

V usage is TRBV11-3 and J usage is TRBJ2-1; 11 nucleotides line up with TRBD2. J gave up 6 bases and V 5 bases, and 6 bases lay outside the gene matches. The CDR3 is 15 amino acids. Germline values: CDR1 SGHNT, CDR2 YENEEA. The CDR3 sequence: CASSALAGGANEQFF. The CDR3 nucleotides read TGTGCCAGCAGCGCTCTAGCGGGGGGTGCCAATGAGCAGTTCTTC. The entire variable domain, with the rest obtained from reference TRBV11-3 and TRBJ2-1, is as follows: EAGVVQSPRYKIIEKKQPVAFWCNPISGHNTLYWYLQNLGQGPELLIRYENEEAVDDSQLPKDRFSAERLKGVDSTLKIQPAELGDSAVYLCASSALAGGANEQFFGPGTRLTVL.

The chain has TRBV7-2 and TRBJ2-5, with D possibly matching TRBD2 (7 bases). CDR1 is SGHTA, CDR2 FQGNSA, per germline. V was clipped by 5 bases and J by 2 bases, with 21 bases between them. The CDR3 is 17 residues long. Written as DNA, the CDR3 is TGTGCCAGCAGCCCCCCCCAGACGGGGGGCTATCAAGAGACCCAGTACTTC. Its translation: CASSPPQTGGYQETQYF.

V is TRBV19 and J is TRBJ2-2; D possibly corresponds to TRBD1 (5 bases). The CDR3 extends over 14 amino acids. Trimming took off 6 bases at V and 0 bases at J, with 8 bases between the two ends. Germline CDR1 LNHDA, CDR2 SQIVND (reference sequence). Here the CDR3 DNA reads TGTGCCAGTAGCTGGGGCTCGAACACCGGGGAGCTGTTTTTT. Translation: CASSWGSNTGELFF.

The chain carries TRBV21-1 and TRBJ2-7; the DNA was not used to check the table's D call, TRBD2. TRBV21-1 has pseudogene status. This CDR3 contains 14 residues. Here the CDR3 DNA reads TGTGCCAGCAGCAAAGATAGGAGGGCCCACGAGCAGTACTTC. This sequence encodes CASSKDRRAHEQYF.

The rearrangement links TRBV4-1 to TRBJ1-2; possibly TRBD1 for D (5 bases). V was shortened by 0 bases and J by 3 bases, with 14 bases between the two germline ends. This CDR3 spans 16 amino acids. CDR1 and CDR2 from the germline V gene are MGHRA and YSYEKL. The CDR3 DNA sequence: TGCGCCAGCAGCCAAGAAGAAGGGGCTGCCGACTATGGCTACACCTTC. It is translated as CASSQEEGAADYGYTF.

V and J are TRBV28 and TRBJ1-1, with 8 nucleotides matching TRBD1. Trimming at V came to 1 base and at J to 3 bases, leaving 7 bases not matched to a gene. Germline-derived CDR1 and CDR2 are MDHEN and SYDVKM. CDR3 length equals 16 residues. This chain's CDR3 is CASSLYAGGPDTEAFF. CDR3 nucleotides: TGTGCCAGCAGTTTATATGCAGGGGGCCCGGACACTGAAGCTTTCTTT. The variable domain in full, with the rest retrieved from reference TRBV28 and TRBJ1-1, is DVKVTQSSRYLVKRTGEKVFLECVQDMDHENMFWYRQDPGLGLRLIYFSYDVKMKEKGDIPEGYSVSREKKERFSLILESASTNQTSMYLCASSLYAGGPDTEAFFGQGTRLTVV.

The chain joins TRBV6-5 to TRBJ1-5; 10 bases are a match to TRBD1. The CDR3 length is 14 residues. J lost 2 bases, V lost 9 bases, and 4 bases had no gene match. Germline values: CDR1 MNHEY, CDR2 SVGAGI. CDR3 nucleotides: TGTGCCAGTCGGACAGGGGGAGGCAATCAGCCCCAGCATTTT. Encoded protein: CASRTGGGNQPQHF.

The CDR3 protein is CASSVDGGTEAFF. For the CDR3, the DNA is TGTGCCAGCAGCGTCGACGGGGGCACTGAAGCTTTCTTT. The J gene is TRBJ1-1, the V gene TRBV5-6; D is possibly TRBD1 (5 bases). The V gene's germline CDR1 is SGHDT and CDR2 YYEEEE. The CDR3 runs 13 residues. V shed 4 bases and J shed 4 bases, with 11 bases lying between them.

The chain joins TRBV15 to TRBJ2-7; 9 bases fit TRBD2. CDR3 length: 16 amino acids. Germline loops: CDR1 LNHNV, CDR2 YYDKDF (reference sequence). The trim removed 0 bases at V and 4 bases at J, leaving 7 bases unmatched. The chain's CDR3 is CATSREQAGGWYEQYF. DNA of the CDR3: TGTGCCACCAGCAGAGAGCAGGCGGGAGGGTGGTACGAGCAGTACTTC. Looking up the rest from reference TRBV15 and TRBJ2-7 gives the full variable domain: DAMVIQNPRYQVTQFGKPVTLSCSQTLNHNVMYWYQQKSSQAPKLLFHYYDKDFNNEADTPDNFQSRRPNTSFCFLDIRSPGLGDTAMYLCATSREQAGGWYEQYFGPGTRLTVT.

J is TRBJ1-6 and V is TRBV19, with 10 positions matching TRBD1. From germline, CDR1 is LNHDA and CDR2 SQIVND (reference sequence). The CDR3 has 16 residues. The V gene end was trimmed by 4 bases and the J gene end by 8 bases; junction bases not matched to a gene: 8. In DNA, the CDR3 is TGTGCCAGTAGTAGCCTAGCGACAGGGGGCTATTCACCCCTCCACTTT. It yields the protein CASSSLATGGYSPLHF.

The chain is built from TRBV27 and TRBJ1-5; TRBD1 agrees at 8 bases. From germline, CDR1 is MNHEY and CDR2 SMNVEV (reference sequence). Germline trimming cut 5 bases from V and 5 bases from J; bases unmatched to any gene: 5. The CDR3 has 14 residues. The CDR3 is CASSPGQGHQPQHF. The CDR3 DNA is TGTGCCAGCAGTCCCGGACAGGGACATCAGCCCCAGCATTTT.

The J gene is TRBJ2-7, the V gene TRBV7-9; 9 positions match TRBD1. Germline CDR1 SEHNR, CDR2 FQNEAQ (reference sequence). Germline trimming cut 5 bases from V and 3 bases from J; bases unmatched to any gene: 5. The length of the CDR3 is 14 residues. As DNA, the CDR3 is TGTGCCAGCAGCCCGCGGGACAGGGTCTACGAGCAGTACTTC. It is translated as CASSPRDRVYEQYF. Full variable domain (missing parts from reference TRBV7-9 and TRBJ2-7): DTGVSQNPRHKITKRGQNVTFRCDPISEHNRLYWYRQTLGQGPEFLTYFQNEAQLEKSRLLSDRFSAERPKGSFSTLEIQRTEQGDSAMYLCASSPRDRVYEQYFGPGTRLTVT.

The chain joins TRBV28 to TRBJ2-7, with D possibly being TRBD2 (7 bases). Between the trimmed V and J ends, which lost 6 bases and 2 bases, there was a span of 17 bases. This CDR3 spans 15 amino acids. Germline CDR1 reads MDHEN; CDR2 reads SYDVKM. The CDR3 DNA is TGTGCCAGCAGAACGCTAGGGGGGGAAGCCTACGAGCAGTACGTC. Translating gives CASRTLGGEAYEQYV.

V and J are TRBV5-4 and TRBJ1-3; no definite D call. Trimming removed 0 bases from V and 2 bases from J, with 9 bases in between. The V gene's germline CDR1 is SGHNT and CDR2 YYREEE (reference sequence). This CDR3 region has 15 residues. The CDR3 nucleotides are TGTGCCAGCAGCTTGGACCCGAGTCCTGGAAACACCATATATTTT. Its translation: CASSLDPSPGNTIYF.

The gene calls are TRBV24-1 and TRBJ2-5, with a tentative D call TRBD2 (7 bases). The V gene's germline CDR1 is KGHDR and CDR2 SFDVKD. The CDR3 loop spans 14 amino acids. V lost 4 bases and J 4 bases, leaving 12 bases between the germline ends. The CDR3 bases are TGTGCCACCAGTGAGTCGGGGGGCGCAGAGACCCAGTACTTC. Protein sequence: CATSESGGAETQYF.

The chain combines TRBV14 with TRBJ1-4, with 8 bases identical to TRBD1. The CDR3 consists of 19 residues. Trimming cost V 0 bases and J 0 bases; bases outside gene matches: 9. Germline lookup yields CDR1 SGHDN and CDR2 FVKESK. CDR3 sequence (DNA): TGTGCCAGCAGCCAAGATTTTCTGGGACAGGTTGCAACTAATGAAAAACTGTTTTTT. Protein: CASSQDFLGQVATNEKLFF.

V gene TRBV19 combines with J gene TRBJ1-1; 9 bases are shared with TRBD1. Trimming took 5 bases from V and 1 from J; bases not matched to a gene: 5. The CDR3 extends over 15 amino acids. CDR1 and CDR2 from the germline V gene are LNHDA and SQIVND (reference sequence). The DNA for the CDR3 is TGTGCCAGTAGTCCTTCGGACAGGGGGAACACTGAAGCTTTCTTT. It yields the protein CASSPSDRGNTEAFF.

The CDR3 DNA sequence: TGTGCCAGCAGCTTAGAAGCCGTACGGTACTTC. This gives the protein CASSLEAVRYF. This chain links TRBV11-3 with TRBJ2-7; D is uncertain. Germline-derived CDR1 and CDR2 are SGHNT and YENEEA. The germline V and J ends were trimmed by 0 bases and 12 bases, with 9 bases remaining between them. The CDR3 spans 11 residues.

The chain combines TRBV27 with TRBJ2-1, with no clear D. Germline CDR1 reads MNHEY; CDR2 reads SMNVEV (reference sequence). The V end was cut by 8 bases, the J end by 6 bases, with 8 bases between. The CDR3 covers 11 residues. This CDR3 is CASGPVNEQFF. In nucleotides, the CDR3 is TGTGCCAGCGGCCCAGTCAATGAGCAGTTCTTC.